This T cell receptor (beta chain) derives from a study of blood T cell repertoires in COVID-19. Across the whole study: PBMCs, B-cell-depleted T cells, or T cells provided the cDNA or gDNA that made up the material.

Deletions cut 1 base from V and 0 bases from J, with 7 bases between. The CDR3 runs 15 residues. Germline V lookup: CDR1 SGHTA, CDR2 FQGNSA. The method was immunoSEQ multiplex PCR; TCRdb's version includes in-frame clones alone and lacks a portion of them. Among about 500,000 clones, 85% to 90% were seen once, and the ten largest hold approximately 0.9%. The origin of this receptor is a young man with COVID-19, enrolled during active disease. Sequencing input: peripheral blood. The chain uses TRBV7-2 and TRBJ2-1; D gene ambiguous. The CDR3 nucleotides read TGTGCCAGCAGCTTAGGTTTCAACTCCTACAATGAGCAGTTCTTC. Amino acids: CASSLGFNSYNEQFF.